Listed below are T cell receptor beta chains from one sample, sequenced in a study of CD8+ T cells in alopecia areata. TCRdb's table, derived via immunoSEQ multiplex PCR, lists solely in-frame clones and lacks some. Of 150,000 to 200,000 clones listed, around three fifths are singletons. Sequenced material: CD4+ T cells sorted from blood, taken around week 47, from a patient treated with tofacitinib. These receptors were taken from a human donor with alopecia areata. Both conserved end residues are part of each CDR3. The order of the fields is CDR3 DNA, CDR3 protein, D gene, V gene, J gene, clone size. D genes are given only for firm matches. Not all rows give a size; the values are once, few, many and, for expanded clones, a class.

TGCAGCGTTGGGGACAGGGAGGGTTCACCCCTCCACTTT,CSVGDREGSPLHF,TRBD1,TRBV29-1,TRBJ1-6,NA
TGTGCCATCAGAAGTAATAGCGGGGGGCTCACAGATACGCAGTATTTT,CAIRSNSGGLTDTQYF,TRBD2,TRBV10-3,TRBJ2-3,NA
TGTGCCAGCAGCCCGCGGTTTCGGCAGGGTGGCACTGAAGCTTTCTTT,CASSPRFRQGGTEAFF,NA,TRBV7-8,TRBJ1-1,NA
TGCGCCAGCAGCCAAACCGAGGGGGGCCGCACAGATACGCAGTATTTT,CASSQTEGGRTDTQYF,NA,TRBV4-1,TRBJ2-3,NA
TGCAGCGTCGGCTGGACATTGTCCACTGAAGCTTTCTTT,CSVGWTLSTEAFF,NA,TRBV29-1,TRBJ1-1,NA
TGTGCCATCTCGTCCCTGGACGAGCAGTACTTC,CAISSLDEQYF,NA,TRBV10-3,TRBJ2-7,NA
TGTGCCAGCAGCTTAGCGAGGACGGACCTCTATGGCTACACCTTC,CASSLARTDLYGYTF,NA,TRBV7-2,TRBJ1-2,NA
TGTGCCACCAGCAGAGATCGCAGGGGCAATCAGCCCCAGCATTTT,CATSRDRRGNQPQHF,NA,TRBV15,TRBJ1-5,NA
TGTGCCAGCAGCGTCTCAGGGACGGGGTCACCCCTCCACTTT,CASSVSGTGSPLHF,NA,TRBV9,TRBJ1-6,NA
TGTGCCATCAGTGCAAGTGCAGGGTACAATTCACCCCTCCACTTT,CAISASAGYNSPLHF,NA,TRBV10-3,TRBJ1-6,few
TGTGCTAGTGGTTTGAGGGGAGATACGCAGTATTTT,CASGLRGDTQYF,NA,TRBV12-5,TRBJ2-3,NA
TGCAGCGTTGAACTGCTCGGGACAGGGAACACTGAAGCTTTCTTT,CSVELLGTGNTEAFF,TRBD1,TRBV29-1,TRBJ1-1,NA
TGTGCCAGCAGCTCTGTAGGTCTCCCGTCAGATACGCAGTATTTT,CASSSVGLPSDTQYF,NA,TRBV7-9,TRBJ2-3,few
TGTGCCAGCAGTTACGGGGGGACTAGCGAAGGGCAGTACTTC,CASSYGGTSEGQYF,TRBD2,TRBV6-6,TRBJ2-7,NA
TGTGCCAGCAGCCATAACAGGGAGGATTCACCCCTCCACTTT,CASSHNREDSPLHF,NA,TRBV5-4,TRBJ1-6,many
TGTGCCAGCAGCGCCGGACAGGTCAGGACTGAAGCTTTCTTT,CASSAGQVRTEAFF,TRBD1,TRBV7-2,TRBJ1-1,NA
TGTGCCGCTCGGGGCCAGGGGGCTGTCACTGAAGCTTTCTTT,CAARGQGAVTEAFF,TRBD1,TRBV30,TRBJ1-1,NA
TGCAGCGTTGCTCTAATGCAGGAAAGGGACGAGCAGTACTTC,CSVALMQERDEQYF,NA,TRBV29-1,TRBJ2-7,few
TGTGCCAGCACCGACACGGGGGGCGGCTATGGCTACACCTTC,CASTDTGGGYGYTF,NA,TRBV6-6,TRBJ1-2,NA
TGCAGCGTTGAAGGTTTAGCCAAAAACATTCAGTACTTC,CSVEGLAKNIQYF,NA,TRBV29-1,TRBJ2-4,few
TGTGCCAGCAGTGAGTATTCTCTCACAGATACGCAGTATTTT,CASSEYSLTDTQYF,NA,TRBV25-1,TRBJ2-3,few
TGCAGCGTTGTTTTCGGGGGACAGAACTATGGCTACACCTTC,CSVVFGGQNYGYTF,TRBD1,TRBV29-1,TRBJ1-2,NA
TGTGCCAGCAGTGCCCTAGCGGGGGGCGGGAATGAGCAGTTCTTC,CASSALAGGGNEQFF,TRBD2,TRBV2,TRBJ2-1,NA
TGTGCCAGCAGCTTAGACTCTGGGGCCAACGTCCTGACTTTC,CASSLDSGANVLTF,NA,TRBV11-2,TRBJ2-6,NA
TGCAGCGCGGGACAGCTGAACACTGAAGCTTTCTTT,CSAGQLNTEAFF,TRBD1,TRBV29-1,TRBJ1-1,NA
TGCAGCGGGAGGCGGGGGGAAAAACTGTTTTTT,CSGRRGEKLFF,NA,TRBV29-1,TRBJ1-4,NA
TGTGCCAGCTCATCTGACAGGGACTATGGCTACACCTTC,CASSSDRDYGYTF,TRBD1,TRBV18,TRBJ1-2,few
TGTGCCAGCAGTTTCCTTGGGCAGGGAAATCAGCCCCAGCATTTT,CASSFLGQGNQPQHF,NA,TRBV27,TRBJ1-5,few
TGTGCCAGCAAGACAAGCCACGAGCAGTACTTC,CASKTSHEQYF,NA,TRBV27,TRBJ2-7,NA
TGTGCCAGCAGCCCCGTTGGGGGGCAGCACGAGCAGTACTTC,CASSPVGGQHEQYF,NA,TRBV11-2,TRBJ2-7,few
TGCGCCAGCCGTAGCCAAGGGACTGACAGCTACAATGAGCAGTTCTTC,CASRSQGTDSYNEQFF,NA,TRBV5-1,TRBJ2-1,few
TGCGCCAGCAGCCCAACGGACAGGTTCGGTGAAGCTTTCTTT,CASSPTDRFGEAFF,TRBD1,TRBV10-2,TRBJ1-1,few
TGTGCCAGCAGTTGGGACAGGGTCTCCTACGAGCAGTACTTC,CASSWDRVSYEQYF,TRBD1,TRBV7-8,TRBJ2-7,NA
TGTGCCAGCAGAGAAGGTCCAGCGGAAGGCTACGAGCAGTACTTC,CASREGPAEGYEQYF,NA,TRBV6-1,TRBJ2-7,few
TGTGCCAGCAGCGGCGTTGGGGGTTCACCCCTCCACTTT,CASSGVGGSPLHF,NA,TRBV9,TRBJ1-6,NA
TGTGCCAGCAGCAACAGGGGCGCGGGCAAAAACATTCAGTACTTC,CASSNRGAGKNIQYF,TRBD1,TRBV6-1,TRBJ2-4,NA
TGTGCCAGTAGTAAGGAGGTTGGCTATGGCTACACCTTC,CASSKEVGYGYTF,NA,TRBV19,TRBJ1-2,NA
TGCGCCAGCAGCTTGGACGTTCAGGGGGCCCCCAGCACTGAAGCTTTCTTT,CASSLDVQGAPSTEAFF,TRBD1,TRBV5-1,TRBJ1-1,NA
TGTGCCAGCAGTGATTGGAGCCTGCCAGGGGCCCAGTACTTC,CASSDWSLPGAQYF,NA,TRBV6-1,TRBJ2-5,NA
TGTGCCAGCAGCGTAGAATCCGGCGGCGCAGATACGCAGTATTTT,CASSVESGGADTQYF,NA,TRBV9,TRBJ2-3,NA
TGCGCCAGCAAGGGCAGGGTGGACCGGACCTACGAGCAGTACTTC,CASKGRVDRTYEQYF,NA,TRBV5-1,TRBJ2-7,few
TGCGCCAGCAGCCAAGGGGATATTCCGGGACAGGCAGGGGGGCCCTACGAGCAGTACTTC,CASSQGDIPGQAGGPYEQYF,TRBD1,TRBV4-3,TRBJ2-7,NA
TGTGCCAGCAGCTTTGTAGCGGGCGTCCAAGAGACCCAGTACTTC,CASSFVAGVQETQYF,TRBD2,TRBV7-8,TRBJ2-5,NA
TGTGCCACCAGTTCTCGTATATCGAACACCGGGGAGCTGTTTTTT,CATSSRISNTGELFF,NA,TRBV15,TRBJ2-2,once
TGTGCCAGCAGCCTACGCCAGGGGGATACGCAGTATTTT,CASSLRQGDTQYF,NA,TRBV5-4,TRBJ2-3,NA